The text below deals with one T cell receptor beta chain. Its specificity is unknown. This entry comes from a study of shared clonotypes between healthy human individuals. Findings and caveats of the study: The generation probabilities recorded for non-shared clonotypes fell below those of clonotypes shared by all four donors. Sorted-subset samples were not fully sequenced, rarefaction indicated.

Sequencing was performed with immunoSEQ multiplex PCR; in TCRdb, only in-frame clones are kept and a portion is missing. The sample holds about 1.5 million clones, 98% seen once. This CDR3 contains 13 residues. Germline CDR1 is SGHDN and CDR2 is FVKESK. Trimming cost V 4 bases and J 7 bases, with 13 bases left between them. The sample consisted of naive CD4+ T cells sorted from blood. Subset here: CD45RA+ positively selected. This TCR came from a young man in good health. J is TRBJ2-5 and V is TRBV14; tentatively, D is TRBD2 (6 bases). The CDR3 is CASSPGLIGTQYF. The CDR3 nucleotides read TGTGCCAGCAGCCCGGGACTGATTGGGACCCAGTACTTC.